This T cell receptor beta chain was observed in a study of shared clonotypes between healthy human individuals. Study overall: Each donor contributed plates that comprised three CD4 naive, three CD4 memory, two CD8 naive and one CD8 memory. Regarding the study as a whole: An anticipated effect of sequencing depth on clonotype sharing among donors was recognized.

Adult Caucasians living in Nashville, Tennessee made up all of the donors. This clone appeared a few times. What it recognizes is unknown. The V end was cut by 5 bases, the J end by 3 bases, with 10 bases between. Looked up from germline, CDR1 is SGHVS and CDR2 is FNYEAQ. The CDR3 has 13 amino acids. Genomic DNA belonging to each subset was distributed in equal measure over several immunoSEQ plates. The data were produced by immunoSEQ multiplex PCR, yet TCRdb's version contains in-frame clones alone and is incomplete. The data contain 2 million to 2.5 million clones, 85% to 95% of them seen just once; the ten biggest clones take up more than 0.35%.

This sequence was found in a man aged 18 to 35 in good health. Some clones in this sample may be carry-over from other donors' samples. The rearrangement links TRBV7-6 to TRBJ1-1; D not certain. Sequencing input: naive CD4+ T cells from PBMCs. Subset given: CD45RA+ positively selected. CDR3 DNA: TGTGCCAGCAGCGACGGGCGGTACACTGAAGCTTTCTTT. It encodes CASSDGRYTEAFF.